This T cell receptor (beta chain) originates from a study of blood T cells in healthy people across ages (dated by TCRdb to the mid-2010s). Regarding the research as a whole: In model experiments, roughly one uniquely barcoded TCR beta cDNA molecule per two T cells was captured by template switching. To track age-related changes in TCR beta repertoire diversity, the study relied on deep sequencing normalized with unique cDNA molecular identifiers. The donors were split into four age groups: young (average 16 years), middle-aged (around 37), aged (roughly 60) and long-lived (over 75). To avoid experimental bias, donors of different ages were spread randomly across the sequencing lanes. For two donors (one aged 18 to 29 and one aged 80 or older), the study analyzed two additional independent replicas of 1 million unique cDNA reads from the same blood draw. General findings and caveats noted by the study authors: Observed TCR beta diversity per million T cells fell roughly linearly with age, and a significant reduction was already apparent by age about 43. Total diversity estimates from one million sequenced T cells were considered lower bounds and underestimates. The long-lived group showed more naive CD4+ T cells, fewer expanded clones and increased TCR diversity than the aged group, suggesting age selection. Donor CMV infection status was unknown, potentially confounding age-related changes in expanded clonotypes. Observed TCR beta diversity correlated strongly with the percentage of naive T cells measured by flow cytometry. Since profiling was done on bulk unsorted PBMCs, naive and antigen-experienced compartments could not be conclusively compared.

The roughly 39 donors, aged roughly 6 to 95 years, were systemically healthy Caucasian individuals from Russia. Around 9.7 milliliters of peripheral blood were collected from each donor into EDTA-treated Vacutainer tubes. Ficoll-Paque density-gradient centrifugation was used to isolate PBMCs, with at least 6 million per sample. Trizol reagent was used to extract total RNA from the PBMCs, yielding at least 5 micrograms per sample. Naive CD45RAhigh/CD27high T cell percentages were measured by flow cytometry on a PBMC aliquot from every donor. From a lookup of the germline V gene, CDR1 and CDR2 are WSHSY and SAAADI. Reading from cysteine to phenylalanine, the CDR3 counts 15 amino acids. Kept here is only the CDR3 DNA, which spans 45 bases and is read in frame from base 1. The junction shows trimming of 2 bases on V and 2 bases on J, plus 11 bases between the germline ends. Ten or more counts support this clonotype. Its antigen is unknown. Per-base quality was not reported, and no clone a single base away is much larger than it.

Library construction relied on 5' RACE. The reads were generated on an Illumina HiSeq 2500. The second PCR ran for roughly 7 to 11 cycles and used a J-beta primer mix along with a sample-barcoded 5' primer. Each TCR beta cDNA molecule received a unique molecular identifier from a template-switch 5' adaptor carrying 12 random nucleotides. Each sample yielded at least 2.5 million CDR3-containing paired-end reads. First-strand cDNA synthesis was performed from all RNA using the Mint cDNA synthesis kit, with priming by a TRBC-specific oligonucleotide. After uracil-DNA glycosylase treatment, a first 18-cycle PCR used universal primers M1SS and BC2_uni_R on all cDNA. The original methods were these. Each sample was normalized by randomly selecting 1 million high-quality reads, each carrying a distinct molecular identifier. Reads sharing molecular identifiers were discarded rather than binned into consensus sequences. MiTCR, set to a Q25 quality threshold and the strictest error-elimination algorithm, was used for CDR3 identification, clonotype clustering and error correction. Lower-bound total TCR beta diversity was estimated with a nonparametric unseen species model using Euler transformation. Through fastp at Q25 and MiXCR, TCRdb rebuilt clones from the public reads, retaining in-frame beta chains. Duplicate CDR3 protein sequences are folded into a single record with the most common DNA and genes. TCRdb, not the authors, supplied the V and J calls. The sample table holds some 710,000 distinct CDR3 sequences, of which about 20% were seen once. The top ten clones comprise about 22% of the sample.

The specimen was blood. This chain is built from TRBV10-2 and TRBJ2-3, with no confidently assigned D gene. This clonotype was obtained from a man in his sixties or seventies in good health. The CDR3 protein is CASSEGSRTTDTQYF. The bases read TGCGCCAGCAGTGAGGGCTCTCGTACCACAGATACGCAGTATTTT.